The clone carrying this T cell receptor (beta chain) has more than one count but fewer than ten. Its antigen remains unknown. TCRdb reanalysed the reads using MiXCR and keeps one entry per CDR3 protein. Of roughly 730,000 distinct CDR3 sequences in the sample, around a third were seen once. The sample originates from a study of T cell repertoires in cytomegalovirus infection. Study-wide context: Recently identified HLA-C-restricted and well-studied HLA-B-restricted CMV epitopes were used. The public TCR beta signatures pointed to both CMV infection and matching HLA type.

The V gene's germline CDR1 is SGHTA and CDR2 FQGNSA. The CDR3 is 16 residues long. With 3 bases removed from V and 3 bases from J, the gap between germline ends came to 18 bases. Study-wide points: Based on cumulative public TCR beta family frequency, carriers of CMV plus the relevant HLA were identified.

The clonotype originates from a human donor in good health (CMV status not recorded). Some clones in this sample may be carry-over from other donors' samples. The chain links TRBV7-2 to TRBJ2-7; D possibly corresponds to TRBD1 (6 bases). The input for sequencing was cultured PBMCs, taken from culture after CMV antigen stimulation. CDR3 sequence: CTSSFSVDRTLYEQYF. In nucleotides, the CDR3 is TGTACCAGCAGCTTCTCGGTCGACAGGACCCTCTACGAGCAGTACTTC.